This T cell receptor beta chain was obtained from a study of vaccination and CD4 T cells after COVID-19. Note on this clonotype: Its antigen is still unknown.

Sequencing of cultured CD4+ T cell DNA used the Oncomine TCR Beta short-read assay. One entry per CDR3 protein, called by TCRdb with MiXCR from the PCR reads. The repertoire holds roughly 12,000 distinct CDR3 sequences, under 50% seen once, with 20% to 25% in the top ten. As to treatment: roughly 10-day PBMC culture with coronavirus spike peptide pools or control peptides (ViraFEST assay). The CDR3 runs to 13 residues. This specimen was cultured CD4+ T cells from blood, taken after SARS-CoV-2 vaccination. The chain links TRBV21-1 to TRBJ2-2; the D call TRBD2 from the table was never checked on the DNA. TRBV21-1 is recorded as a pseudogene. The clonotype was recovered from a human donor with COVID-19. DNA of the CDR3: TGTGCCAGCAGCACTAGGAGGGCCGGGGAGCTGTTTTTT. Translating gives CASSTRRAGELFF.